This TCR beta chain was identified during a study of control samples from healthy donors and cancer patients. J lost 2 bases, V lost 5 bases, and 8 bases had no gene match. Germline V gene data show CDR1 as SGHNT and CDR2 as YENEEA. The CDR3 loop spans 15 amino acids. Libraries were prepared by immunoSEQ multiplex PCR; TCRdb keeps only in-frame clonotypes and omits some of them. Of tens of thousands of clones detected, roughly nine tenths appear once; the ten largest clones hold about 5.5%. Sequenced material: blood. This clonotype was obtained from a man aged 50-60 years in good health. The chain links TRBV11-3 to TRBJ2-5, with 7 positions matching TRBD2. Here the CDR3 DNA reads TGTGCCAGCAGCGAGACTAGCTTAAGGCAAGAGACCCAGTACTTC. This encodes CASSETSLRQETQYF.